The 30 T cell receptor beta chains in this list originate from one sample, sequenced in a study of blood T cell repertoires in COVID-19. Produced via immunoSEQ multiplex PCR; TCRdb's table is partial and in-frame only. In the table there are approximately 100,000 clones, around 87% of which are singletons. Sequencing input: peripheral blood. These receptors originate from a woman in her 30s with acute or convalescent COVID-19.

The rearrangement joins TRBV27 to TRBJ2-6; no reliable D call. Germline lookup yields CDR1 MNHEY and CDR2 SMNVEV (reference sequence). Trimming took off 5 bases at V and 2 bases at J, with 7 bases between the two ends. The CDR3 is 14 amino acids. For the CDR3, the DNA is TGTGCCAGCAGTCGGGTGCCTGGGGCCAACGTCCTGACTTTC. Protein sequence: CASSRVPGANVLTF.

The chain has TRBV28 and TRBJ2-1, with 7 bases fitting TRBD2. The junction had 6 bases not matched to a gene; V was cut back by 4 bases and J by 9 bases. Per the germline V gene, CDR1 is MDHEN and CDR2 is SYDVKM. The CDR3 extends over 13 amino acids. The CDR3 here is CASSWGREGEQFF. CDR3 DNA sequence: TGTGCCAGCAGTTGGGGCAGGGAGGGTGAGCAGTTCTTC.

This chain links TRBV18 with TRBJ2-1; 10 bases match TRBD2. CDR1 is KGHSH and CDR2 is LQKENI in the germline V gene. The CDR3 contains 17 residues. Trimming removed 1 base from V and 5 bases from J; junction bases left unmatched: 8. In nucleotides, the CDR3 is TGTGCCAGCTCACCACTTGCTAGCGGGGGCCCGAACAATGAGCAGTTCTTC. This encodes CASSPLASGGPNNEQFF.

For the CDR3, the DNA is TGTGCCAGCAGCCAGGGACAATCGTCGAACACTGAAGCTTTCTTT. Translating it yields CASSQGQSSNTEAFF. V and J are TRBV3-1 (or the pseudogene TRBV3-2) and TRBJ1-1, with D possibly being TRBD1 (6 bases). This CDR3 is built from 15 residues. Germline lookup yields CDR1 LGHDT and CDR2 YNNKEL (reference sequence). V dropped 3 bases and J dropped 1 base, with 12 bases sitting between them.

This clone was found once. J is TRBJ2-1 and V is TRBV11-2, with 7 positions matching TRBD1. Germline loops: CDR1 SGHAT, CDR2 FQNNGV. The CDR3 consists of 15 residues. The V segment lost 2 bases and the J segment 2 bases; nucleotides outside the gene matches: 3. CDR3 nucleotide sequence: TGTGCCAGCAGCTTAACTCAGGGGGCCTACAATGAGCAGTTCTTC. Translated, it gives CASSLTQGAYNEQFF.

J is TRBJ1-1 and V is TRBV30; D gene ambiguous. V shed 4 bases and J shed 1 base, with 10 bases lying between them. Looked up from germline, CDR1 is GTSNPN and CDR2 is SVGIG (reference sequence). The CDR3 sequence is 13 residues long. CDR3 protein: CAWTVNRNTEAFF. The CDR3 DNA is TGTGCCTGGACGGTTAACAGGAACACTGAAGCTTTCTTT. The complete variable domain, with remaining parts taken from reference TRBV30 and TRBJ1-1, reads SQTIHQWPATLVQPVGSPLSLECTVEGTSNPNLYWYRQAAGRGLQLLFYSVGIGQISSEVPQNLSASRPQDRQFILSSKKLLLSDSGFYLCAWTVNRNTEAFFGQGTRLTVV.

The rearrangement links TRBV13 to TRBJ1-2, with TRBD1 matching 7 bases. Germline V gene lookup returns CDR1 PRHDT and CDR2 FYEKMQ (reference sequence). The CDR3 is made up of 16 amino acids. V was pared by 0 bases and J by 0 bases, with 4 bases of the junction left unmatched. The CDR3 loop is CASSLGRGQTNYGYTF. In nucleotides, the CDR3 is TGTGCCAGCAGCTTAGGTAGGGGACAGACTAACTATGGCTACACCTTC.

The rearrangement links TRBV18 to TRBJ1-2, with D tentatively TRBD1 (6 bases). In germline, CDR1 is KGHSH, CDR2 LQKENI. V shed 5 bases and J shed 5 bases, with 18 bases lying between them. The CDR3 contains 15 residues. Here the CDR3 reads CASSSSRTEIYGYTF. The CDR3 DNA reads TGTGCCAGCTCATCTTCCCGGACAGAAATATATGGCTACACCTTC.

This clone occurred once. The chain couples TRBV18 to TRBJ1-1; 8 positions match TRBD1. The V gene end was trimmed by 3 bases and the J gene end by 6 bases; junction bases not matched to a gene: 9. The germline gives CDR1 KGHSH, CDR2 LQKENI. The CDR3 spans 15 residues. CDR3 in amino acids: CASSPPDRALPEAFF. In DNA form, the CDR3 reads TGTGCCAGCTCACCTCCGGACAGGGCGTTACCTGAAGCTTTCTTT.

The CDR3 DNA follows: TGTGCCAGCAGCCATGGTAGGGGCGAGCAGTACTTC. Amino acid sequence: CASSHGRGEQYF. J is TRBJ2-7 and V is TRBV3-1 (or the pseudogene TRBV3-2), with D possibly being TRBD1 (5 bases). Germline CDR1 and CDR2: LGHDT and YNNKEL (reference sequence). This CDR3 region has 12 residues. Trimming shortened V by 3 bases and J by 6 bases, and 9 bases separated the two germline ends.

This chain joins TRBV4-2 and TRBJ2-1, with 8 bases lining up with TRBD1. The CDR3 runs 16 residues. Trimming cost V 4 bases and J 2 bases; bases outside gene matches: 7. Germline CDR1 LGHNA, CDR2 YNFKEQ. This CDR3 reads CASSPNSGGPYNEQFF. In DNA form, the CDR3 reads TGTGCCAGCAGCCCCAACTCAGGGGGCCCCTACAATGAGCAGTTCTTC.

In nucleotides, the CDR3 is TGCGCCAGCAGCTTGACGGACAGCAAGGTTGGCTACACCTTC. Translating gives CASSLTDSKVGYTF. V is TRBV5-1 and J is TRBJ1-2, with TRBD1 as a possible D gene (6 bases). The CDR3 is 14 residues long. Germline values: CDR1 SGHRS, CDR2 YFSETQ. The germline V and J ends were trimmed by 1 base and 7 bases, with 14 bases remaining between them.

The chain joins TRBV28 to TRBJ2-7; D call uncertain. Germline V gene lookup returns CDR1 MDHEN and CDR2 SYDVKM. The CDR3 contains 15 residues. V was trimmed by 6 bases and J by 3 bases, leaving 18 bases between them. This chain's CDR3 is CASSPLLTAYYEQYF. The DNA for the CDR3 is TGTGCCAGCAGCCCCTTGTTAACAGCCTACTACGAGCAGTACTTC. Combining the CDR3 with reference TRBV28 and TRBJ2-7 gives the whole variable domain DVKVTQSSRYLVKRTGEKVFLECVQDMDHENMFWYRQDPGLGLRLIYFSYDVKMKEKGDIPEGYSVSREKKERFSLILESASTNQTSMYLCASSPLLTAYYEQYFGPGTRLTVT.

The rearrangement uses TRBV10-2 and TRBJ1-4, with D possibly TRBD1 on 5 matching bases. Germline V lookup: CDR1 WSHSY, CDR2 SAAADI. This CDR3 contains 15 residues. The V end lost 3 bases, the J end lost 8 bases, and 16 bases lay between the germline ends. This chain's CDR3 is CASSDPVPGGEKLFF. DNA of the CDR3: TGCGCCAGCAGTGACCCCGTTCCTGGGGGGGAAAAACTGTTTTTT.

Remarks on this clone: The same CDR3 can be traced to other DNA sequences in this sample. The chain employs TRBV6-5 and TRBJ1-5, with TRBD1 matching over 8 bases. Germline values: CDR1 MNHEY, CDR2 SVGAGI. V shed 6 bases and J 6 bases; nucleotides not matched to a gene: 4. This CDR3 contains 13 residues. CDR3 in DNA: TGTGCCAGCAGCAGGACAGGGACTCAGCCCCAGCATTTT. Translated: CASSRTGTQPQHF.

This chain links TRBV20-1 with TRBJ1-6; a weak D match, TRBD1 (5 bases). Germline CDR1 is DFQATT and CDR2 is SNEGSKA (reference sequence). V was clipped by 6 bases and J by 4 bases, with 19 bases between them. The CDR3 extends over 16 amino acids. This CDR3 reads CSASLQARTYNSPLHF. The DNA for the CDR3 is TGCAGTGCGAGTTTACAGGCCCGAACTTATAATTCACCCCTCCACTTT.

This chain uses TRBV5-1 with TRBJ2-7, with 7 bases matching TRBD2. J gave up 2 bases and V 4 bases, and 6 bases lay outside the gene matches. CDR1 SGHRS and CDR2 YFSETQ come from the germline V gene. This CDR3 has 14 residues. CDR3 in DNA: TGCGCCAGCAGCCCGGGGGGTTCAACCTACGAGCAGTACTTC. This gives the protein CASSPGGSTYEQYF.

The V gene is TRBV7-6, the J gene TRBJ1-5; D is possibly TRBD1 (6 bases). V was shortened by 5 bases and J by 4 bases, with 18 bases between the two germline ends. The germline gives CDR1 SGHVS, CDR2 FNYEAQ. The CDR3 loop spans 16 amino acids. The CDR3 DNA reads TGTGCCAGCAGCACCCAGGGGTCGCGTTCGAATCAGCCCCAGCATTTT. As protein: CASSTQGSRSNQPQHF.

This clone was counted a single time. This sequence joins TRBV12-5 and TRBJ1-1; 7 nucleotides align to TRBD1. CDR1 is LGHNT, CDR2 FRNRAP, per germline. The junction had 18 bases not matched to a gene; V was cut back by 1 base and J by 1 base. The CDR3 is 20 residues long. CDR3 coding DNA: TGTGCTAGTGGTTTGGAAACTCTCCGGGACAGTCGAAGATGGAACACTGAAGCTTTCTTT. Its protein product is CASGLETLRDSRRWNTEAFF.

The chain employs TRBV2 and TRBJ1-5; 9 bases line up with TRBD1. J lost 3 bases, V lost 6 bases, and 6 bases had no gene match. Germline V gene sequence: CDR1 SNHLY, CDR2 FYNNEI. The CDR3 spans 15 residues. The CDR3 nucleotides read TGTGCCAGCAGCCCGGGACAGGGCTACAATCAGCCCCAGCATTTT. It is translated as CASSPGQGYNQPQHF.

CDR3 sequence (DNA): TGTGCCAGCAGTGGGACTAGCGGGGGACCCCAAGAGACCCAGTACTTC. Translated: CASSGTSGGPQETQYF. V usage is TRBV2 and J usage is TRBJ2-5; 13 bases agree with TRBD2. Trimming cost V 4 bases and J 1 base; bases outside gene matches: 3. From germline, CDR1 is SNHLY and CDR2 FYNNEI. The CDR3 sequence is 16 residues long.

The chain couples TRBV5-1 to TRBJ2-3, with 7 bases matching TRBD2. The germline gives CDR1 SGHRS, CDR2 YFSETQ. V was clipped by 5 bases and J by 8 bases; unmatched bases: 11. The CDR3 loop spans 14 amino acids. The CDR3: CASSRGTMEGTQYF. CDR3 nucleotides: TGCGCCAGCAGTCGGGGGACTATGGAGGGTACGCAGTATTTT.

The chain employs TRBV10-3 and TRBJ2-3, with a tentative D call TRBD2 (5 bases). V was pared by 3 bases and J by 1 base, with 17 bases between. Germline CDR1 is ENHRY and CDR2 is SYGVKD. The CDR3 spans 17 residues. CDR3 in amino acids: CAISDAEKWRGTDTQYF. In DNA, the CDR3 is TGTGCCATCAGTGACGCGGAGAAGTGGCGGGGCACAGATACGCAGTATTTT.

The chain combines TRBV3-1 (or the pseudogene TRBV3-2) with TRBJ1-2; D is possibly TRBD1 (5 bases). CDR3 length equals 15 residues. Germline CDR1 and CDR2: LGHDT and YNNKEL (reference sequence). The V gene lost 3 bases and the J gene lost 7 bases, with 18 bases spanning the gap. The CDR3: CASSQDSRVSSGYTF. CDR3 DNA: TGTGCCAGCAGCCAGGATTCCAGGGTATCTTCTGGCTACACCTTC.

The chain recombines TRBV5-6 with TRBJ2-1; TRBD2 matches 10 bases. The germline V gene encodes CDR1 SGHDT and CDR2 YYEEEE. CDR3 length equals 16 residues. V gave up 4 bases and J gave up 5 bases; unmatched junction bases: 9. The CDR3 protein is CASSLTLAGAHNEQFF. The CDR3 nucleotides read TGTGCCAGCAGCCTCACTCTAGCGGGGGCCCACAATGAGCAGTTCTTC.

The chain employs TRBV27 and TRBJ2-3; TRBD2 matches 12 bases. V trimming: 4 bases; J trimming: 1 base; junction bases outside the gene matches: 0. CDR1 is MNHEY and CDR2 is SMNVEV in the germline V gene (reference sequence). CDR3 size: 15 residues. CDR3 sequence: CASSWTSGGTDTQYF. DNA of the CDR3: TGTGCCAGCAGTTGGACTAGCGGGGGCACAGATACGCAGTATTTT.

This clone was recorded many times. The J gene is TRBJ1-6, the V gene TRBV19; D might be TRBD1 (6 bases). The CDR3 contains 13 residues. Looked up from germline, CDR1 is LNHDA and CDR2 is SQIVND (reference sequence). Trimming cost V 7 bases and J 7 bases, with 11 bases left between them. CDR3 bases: TGTGCCAGTATTGGACAGAAGAATTCACCCCTCCACTTT. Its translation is CASIGQKNSPLHF.

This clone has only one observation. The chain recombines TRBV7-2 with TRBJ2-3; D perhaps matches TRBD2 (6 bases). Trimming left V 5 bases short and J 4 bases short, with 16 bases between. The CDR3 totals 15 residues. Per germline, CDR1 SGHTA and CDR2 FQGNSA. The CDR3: CASSPRGTGADTQYF. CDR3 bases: TGTGCCAGCAGCCCCCGGGGGACTGGGGCAGATACGCAGTATTTT. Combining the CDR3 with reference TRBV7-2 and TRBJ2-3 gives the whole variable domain GAGVSQSPSNKVTEKGKDVELRCDPISGHTALYWYRQSLGQGLEFLIYFQGNSAPDKSGLPSDRFSAERTGGSVSTLTIQRTQQEDSAVYLCASSPRGTGADTQYFGPGTRLTVL.

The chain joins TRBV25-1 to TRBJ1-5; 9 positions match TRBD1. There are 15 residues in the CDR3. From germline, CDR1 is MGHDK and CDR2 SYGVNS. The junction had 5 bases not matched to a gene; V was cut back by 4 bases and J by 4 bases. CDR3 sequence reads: CASSGTGAFNQPQHF. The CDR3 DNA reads TGTGCCAGCAGTGGGACAGGGGCCTTTAATCAGCCCCAGCATTTT.

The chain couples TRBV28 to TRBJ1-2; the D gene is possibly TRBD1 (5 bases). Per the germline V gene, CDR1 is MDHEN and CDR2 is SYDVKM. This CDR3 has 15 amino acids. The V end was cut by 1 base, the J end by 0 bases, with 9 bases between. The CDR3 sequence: CASSLLPGTNYGYTF. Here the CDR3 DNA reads TGTGCCAGCAGTTTATTGCCAGGGACTAACTATGGCTACACCTTC.